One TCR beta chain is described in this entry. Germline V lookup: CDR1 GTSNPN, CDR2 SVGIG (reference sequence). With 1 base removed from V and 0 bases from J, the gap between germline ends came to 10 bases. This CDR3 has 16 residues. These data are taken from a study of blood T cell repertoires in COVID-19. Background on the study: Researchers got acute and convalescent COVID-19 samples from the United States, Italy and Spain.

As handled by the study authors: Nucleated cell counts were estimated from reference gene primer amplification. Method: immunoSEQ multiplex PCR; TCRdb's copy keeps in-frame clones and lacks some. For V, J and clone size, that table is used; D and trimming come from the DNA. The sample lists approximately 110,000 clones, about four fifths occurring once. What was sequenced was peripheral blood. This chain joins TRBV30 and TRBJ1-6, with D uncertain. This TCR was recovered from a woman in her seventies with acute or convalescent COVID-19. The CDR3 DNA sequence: TGTGCCTGGAGTGGGGCGGAGGGCTCCTATAATTCACCCCTCCACTTT. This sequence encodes CAWSGAEGSYNSPLHF.